One sample yielded the 17 T cell receptor beta chains listed below, sequenced in a study of shared clonotypes between healthy human individuals. Clones were sequenced by immunoSEQ multiplex PCR, and TCRdb holds only the in-frame ones, with some missing. The sample holds under 1,100,000 clones, 75% to 80% seen once. The sample consisted of memory CD4+ T cells from PBMCs. Documented subset: CD45RA-negative fraction. The receptors derive from a man between 18 and 35 years old in good health. Some clones in this sample may be carry-over from other donors' samples.

V and J are TRBV21-1 and TRBJ2-2; the table calls TRBD2, which could not be checked here. TRBV21-1 is given as a pseudogene. The CDR3 contains 16 residues. The CDR3 loop is CASSKGETPNTGELFF. Here the CDR3 DNA reads TGTGCCAGCAGCAAAGGGGAGACACCGAACACCGGGGAGCTGTTTTTT.

This chain uses TRBV7-2 with TRBJ2-2, with D uncertain. The CDR3 is 14 amino acids. The germline V gene encodes CDR1 SGHTA and CDR2 FQGNSA. Deletions cut 6 bases from V and 4 bases from J, with 12 bases between. The CDR3 nucleotides read TGTGCCAGCAGAAAAGATATGGGCACCGGGGAGCTGTTTTTT. This sequence encodes CASRKDMGTGELFF.

V is TRBV18 and J is TRBJ1-3, with D hard to call. The V end was cut by 4 bases, the J end by 4 bases, with 20 bases between. The CDR3 has 17 amino acids. Germline lookup yields CDR1 KGHSH and CDR2 LQKENI. The CDR3: CASSLRVPGKSGNTIYF. In DNA, the CDR3 is TGTGCCAGCTCACTGAGGGTCCCGGGAAAGTCGGGAAACACCATATATTTT.

The chain uses TRBV4-2 and TRBJ1-1; D gene uncertain. The V gene's germline CDR1 is LGHNA and CDR2 YNFKEQ. This CDR3 has 16 amino acids. The V end was cut by 0 bases, the J end by 1 base, with 12 bases between. The CDR3 region is CASSQDLAAENTEAFF. CDR3 DNA: TGTGCCAGCAGCCAAGATTTAGCGGCGGAGAACACTGAAGCTTTCTTT.

This chain uses TRBV5-5 with TRBJ1-4; D not certain. The CDR3 has 14 amino acids. The germline V gene encodes CDR1 SGHKS and CDR2 YYEKEE (reference sequence). The germline V and J ends were trimmed by 4 bases and 0 bases, with 7 bases remaining between them. CDR3: CASSTLATNEKLFF. For the CDR3, the DNA is TGTGCCAGCAGCACACTTGCAACTAATGAAAAACTGTTTTTT.

This rearrangement joins TRBV2 to TRBJ2-5, with a weak D call TRBD2 (5 bases). CDR3 length: 12 amino acids. Germline-derived CDR1 and CDR2 are SNHLY and FYNNEI. Trimming took 5 bases from V and 4 from J, leaving 8 bases between them. The DNA for the CDR3 is TGTGCCAGCAGTAGGGAGTCAGAGACCCAGTACTTC. This translates into CASSRESETQYF.

The chain recombines TRBV7-9 with TRBJ2-7; TRBD2 agrees at 12 bases. The CDR3 sequence is 14 residues long. V was clipped by 3 bases and J by 5 bases; unmatched bases: 2. From germline, CDR1 is SEHNR and CDR2 FQNEAQ (reference sequence). The CDR3 sequence: CASSFSSGRDEQYF. The CDR3 DNA is TGTGCCAGCAGCTTCTCTAGCGGGAGGGACGAGCAGTACTTC.

This clone was detected ten times or more. The J gene is TRBJ2-6, the V gene TRBV4-3; D is unclear. This CDR3 comprises 16 residues. V lost 1 base, J lost 3 bases, and 10 bases lay in between. The germline V gene has CDR1 LGHNA and CDR2 YSLEER. The DNA of the CDR3 is TGCGCCAGCAGCCAAGTGCAGGTCGATGGGGCCAACGTCCTGACTTTC. Translating it yields CASSQVQVDGANVLTF.

This clone was observed at least ten times. Distinct nucleotide sequences in the sample also encode this CDR3. The chain couples TRBV7-9 to TRBJ2-7; a possible D gene is TRBD1 (6 bases). This CDR3 is 16 amino acids long. V dropped 4 bases and J dropped 1 base, with 17 bases sitting between them. The germline V gene encodes CDR1 SEHNR and CDR2 FQNEAQ (reference sequence). CDR3 in DNA: TGTGCCAGCAGCTCAGCCATGACAACAGGGTCCTACGAGCAGTACTTC. Translated, it gives CASSSAMTTGSYEQYF.

The sample holds one count of this clone. The rearrangement links TRBV7-2 to TRBJ1-3; D possibly corresponds to TRBD1 (5 bases). V was pared by 1 base and J by 4 bases, with 17 bases between. The CDR3 runs 17 residues. The V gene's germline CDR1 is SGHTA and CDR2 FQGNSA. CDR3 bases: TGTGCCAGCAGCTTAGGGGGACCGCGAGAAGGAGGAAACACCATATATTTT. This codes for CASSLGGPREGGNTIYF. The full variable domain, completed using reference TRBV7-2 and TRBJ1-3, is GAGVSQSPSNKVTEKGKDVELRCDPISGHTALYWYRQSLGQGLEFLIYFQGNSAPDKSGLPSDRFSAERTGGSVSTLTIQRTQQEDSAVYLCASSLGGPREGGNTIYFGEGSWLTVV.

The V call is TRBV6-5, the J call TRBJ1-5; D gene unclear. This CDR3 has 15 residues. V dropped 9 bases and J dropped 0 bases, with 15 bases sitting between them. Germline loops: CDR1 MNHEY, CDR2 SVGAGI. The CDR3 region has the DNA TGTGCCAGTCCTCGGGCCGAACATAGCAATCAGCCCCAGCATTTT. Translated, it gives CASPRAEHSNQPQHF.

The table lists this clone with a few counts. The gene calls are TRBV28 and TRBJ1-5, with TRBD1 matching over 8 bases. CDR3 length equals 15 residues. Germline V lookup: CDR1 MDHEN, CDR2 SYDVKM. The ends lost 5 bases at V and 2 bases at J; junction bases unmatched: 5. The CDR3 spells CASSPGQGGNQPQHF. CDR3 bases: TGTGCCAGCAGTCCCGGACAGGGCGGCAATCAGCCCCAGCATTTT.

This clone was observed a few times. Other DNA sequences in this sample translate to the same CDR3. V is TRBV28 and J is TRBJ2-5, with 8 bases that match TRBD1. V was pared by 6 bases and J by 4 bases, with 4 bases of the junction left unmatched. The CDR3 runs to 13 residues. Germline V gives CDR1 MDHEN, CDR2 SYDVKM. CDR3 in amino acids: CASRQGARETQYF. As DNA, the CDR3 is TGTGCCAGCAGGCAGGGGGCCAGAGAGACCCAGTACTTC.

The chain combines TRBV27 with TRBJ2-7, with 8 bases aligning to TRBD2. J was trimmed by 0 bases and V by 2 bases; bases with no gene match: 9. This CDR3 region has 17 residues. CDR1 MNHEY and CDR2 SMNVEV come from the germline V gene (reference sequence). CDR3 bases: TGTGCCAGCAGTTTAGCAGGTAGCGGGACCGTCTCCTACGAGCAGTACTTC. As protein: CASSLAGSGTVSYEQYF.

In this sample, this clone turned up a few times. The chain carries TRBV28 and TRBJ1-1; TRBD1 might be the D (5 bases). The V gene lost 5 bases and the J gene lost 2 bases, with 9 bases spanning the gap. CDR3 length: 13 amino acids. Germline loops: CDR1 MDHEN, CDR2 SYDVKM. In DNA, the CDR3 is TGTGCCAGCAGTAAGGACATTAACACTGAAGCTTTCTTT. Translating gives CASSKDINTEAFF. Based on the CDR3 plus reference TRBV28 and TRBJ1-1, the full variable domain is DVKVTQSSRYLVKRTGEKVFLECVQDMDHENMFWYRQDPGLGLRLIYFSYDVKMKEKGDIPEGYSVSREKKERFSLILESASTNQTSMYLCASSKDINTEAFFGQGTRLTVV.

This clone was picked up one time. The rearrangement links TRBV2 to TRBJ2-1; D is unclear. The CDR3 sequence is 15 residues long. From germline, CDR1 is SNHLY and CDR2 FYNNEI. The V end was cut by 2 bases, the J end by 0 bases, with 8 bases between. CDR3: CASSETIRSYNEQFF. The CDR3 DNA reads as TGTGCCAGCAGTGAAACGATCCGCTCCTACAATGAGCAGTTCTTC.

There are a few counts of this clone. A read error may be the cause here, since a much bigger clone is one base away. The gene calls are TRBV7-2 and TRBJ1-1; D not certain. V lost 2 bases, J lost 3 bases, and 7 bases lay in between. Germline values: CDR1 SGHTA, CDR2 FQGNSA. The CDR3 has 13 amino acids. As DNA, the CDR3 is TGTGCCAGCAGCTTAACACGGGACACTGAAGCTTTCTTT. Protein sequence: CASSLTRDTEAFF.